A selection of T cell receptor beta chains follows, all from one sample in a study of technical replicates of blood from a few donors. Measured with immunoSEQ multiplex PCR; TCRdb has only the in-frame clones, and not every one. This table holds some 11,000 clones, 85% to 95% found once. Sequenced sample: PBMCs. These receptors were obtained from a human donor in good health. Both conserved end residues are part of each CDR3. Each record gives: V gene, CDR3 length, J gene, D gene, CDR3 protein. D genes are given only for firm matches.

>TRBV5-1|15|TRBJ1-5|TRBD1
CASSPTGDSNQPQHF
>TRBV27|17|TRBJ2-1|NA
CASSLSVGTHSYNEQFF
>TRBV5-1|14|TRBJ1-2|NA
CASSLSDINYGYTF
>TRBV4-2|17|TRBJ2-1|NA
CASSHNLERVAYNEQFF
>TRBV12-5|11|TRBJ1-1|NA
CASGPGTEAFF
>TRBV7-3|16|TRBJ2-2|TRBD2
CASSFSGRASTGELFF
>TRBV18|14|TRBJ2-7|NA
CASSPGVRLYEQYF
>TRBV19|13|TRBJ2-5|NA
CASTPRVGETQYF
>TRBV4-1|12|TRBJ1-4|NA
CASSQDKGKLFF
>TRBV6-4|16|TRBJ2-1|TRBD2
CASSRASGSGPSEQFF
>TRBV18|13|TRBJ2-1|NA
CASSLTQGNEQFF
>TRBV2|16|TRBJ1-5|TRBD1
CASRKDRGRAGQPQHF
>TRBV5-6|13|TRBJ1-2|NA
CASSWSQGRGYTF
>TRBV7-8|16|TRBJ2-7|TRBD2
CASSLARGGDSYEQYF
>TRBV5-1|13|TRBJ2-1|NA
CASSLGQGNEQFF
>TRBV4-2|17|TRBJ2-1|TRBD1
CASSQDPTGQGGDEQFF
>TRBV2|14|TRBJ1-5|TRBD1
CASSLDRGNQPQHF
>TRBV7-9|14|TRBJ2-1|TRBD2
CAAHSGGPPNEQFF
>TRBV10-3|15|TRBJ2-7|NA
CAISGGRARTGEQYF
>TRBV6-1|15|NA|TRBD2
CASSEGLAGSYEQYF
>TRBV6-1|15|TRBJ2-3|TRBD2
CAIGLAGTSTDTQYF
>TRBV27|13|TRBJ1-2|NA
CASSFGQNYGYTF
>TRBV6-5|16|TRBJ2-3|NA
CASSYSRLTSTDTQYF
>TRBV2|15|TRBJ1-4|NA
CASSEWGRLNEKLFF
>TRBV7-6|14|TRBJ1-4|NA
CASSLVSGFEKLFF
>TRBV10-1|12|TRBJ2-5|NA
CASKDSQETQYF
>TRBV11-2|14|TRBJ2-7|NA
CASRSLRDFGEQYF
>TRBV29-1|12|TRBJ1-1|TRBD1
CSVEGQGAEAFF
>TRBV5-4|15|TRBJ2-1|NA
CASSLLESSYNEQFF
>TRBV15|14|TRBJ2-7|TRBD1
CATSSRDRGIEQYF